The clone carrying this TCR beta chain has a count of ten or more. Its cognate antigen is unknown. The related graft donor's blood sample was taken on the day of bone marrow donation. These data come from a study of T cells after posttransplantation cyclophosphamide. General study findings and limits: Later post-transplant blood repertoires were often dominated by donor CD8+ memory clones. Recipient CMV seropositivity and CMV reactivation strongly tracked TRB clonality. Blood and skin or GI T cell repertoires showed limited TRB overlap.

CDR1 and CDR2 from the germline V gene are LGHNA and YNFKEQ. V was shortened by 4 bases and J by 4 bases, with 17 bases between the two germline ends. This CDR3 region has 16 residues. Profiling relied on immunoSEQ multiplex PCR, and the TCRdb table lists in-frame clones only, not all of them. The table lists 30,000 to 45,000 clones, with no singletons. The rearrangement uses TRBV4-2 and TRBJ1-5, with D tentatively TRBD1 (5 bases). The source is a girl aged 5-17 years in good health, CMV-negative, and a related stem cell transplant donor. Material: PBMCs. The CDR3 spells CASSPEEQVKNQPQHF. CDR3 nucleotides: TGTGCCAGCAGCCCTGAGGAACAGGTGAAAAATCAGCCCCAGCATTTT.